This T cell receptor beta chain came from a study of blood T cell repertoires in COVID-19. Overall study: The United States, Italy and Spain provided the acute and convalescent COVID-19 samples. T cells, B-cell-depleted T cells, or PBMCs supplied cDNA or gDNA.

Source study methods: Amplifying reference gene primers gave estimates of nucleated cell counts. TCRdb's copy holds only in-frame clones and misses some; the assay was immunoSEQ multiplex PCR. V and J calls and clone size come straight from that table; D and trimming were deduced from the DNA. Here the sample spans 350,000 to 400,000 clones, nearly 90% being singletons. In germline, CDR1 is LNHDA, CDR2 SQIVND (reference sequence). This CDR3 has 12 amino acids. To note about this clone: Compared with germline, one end of the junction differs, possibly owing to a read error.

The receptor comes from a young man with active or convalescent COVID-19. The rearrangement uses TRBV19 and TRBJ2-1, with 13 bases lining up with TRBD2. Sequencing used peripheral blood. The DNA of the CDR3 is TGTGCCAGTAGTTCTCGGACTAGCGGGGGACTCTTC. It encodes CASSSRTSGGLF.